This TCR beta chain was retrieved from a study of blood T cell repertoires in COVID-19. The CDR3 runs to 15 residues. The V end lost 0 bases, the J end lost 0 bases, and 9 bases lay between the germline ends. CDR1 and CDR2 (germline): LGHDT, YNNKEL (reference sequence). Measured with immunoSEQ multiplex PCR; TCRdb has only the in-frame clones, and not every one. The sample has roughly 130,000 clones; 84% are singletons. The chain joins TRBV3-1 (or the pseudogene TRBV3-2) to TRBJ2-7; a possible D gene is TRBD2 (6 bases). The source of this sequence is a woman aged 25 to 45 who had recovered from COVID-19. The specimen was peripheral blood. CDR3 coding DNA: TGTGCCAGCAGCCAAGATGCCGGGGGCTCCTACGAGCAGTACTTC. Its translation is CASSQDAGGSYEQYF.